This T cell receptor (beta chain) emerged from a study of response to subunit inactivated influenza vaccine. Study-level points and caveats: T cells newly recruited by each seasonal influenza vaccination are few, the authors suggested.

The CDR3 has 14 amino acids. CDR1 is LGHDT and CDR2 is YNNKEL in the germline V gene (reference sequence). In TCRdb, the RT-PCR reads were re-called with MiXCR into one record per CDR3 protein. The sample carries hundreds of thousands of distinct CDR3 sequences, less than 10% recorded once. This clonotype was counted at least ten times. Its antigen remains unknown. At one of its ends the junction is not consistent with the germline gene, which may arise from a read error. This chain connects TRBV3-1 to TRBJ1-1; D call uncertain. The input for sequencing was PBMCs from blood, taken less than 25 months after vaccination. This sequence was found in a man aged 50 to 69 who received an inactivated influenza vaccine. DNA for the CDR3: TGCGCCAGCAGCCAAGTATCAGGGAACACTGAAGCTTTCTTT. This codes for CASSQVSGNTEAFF.